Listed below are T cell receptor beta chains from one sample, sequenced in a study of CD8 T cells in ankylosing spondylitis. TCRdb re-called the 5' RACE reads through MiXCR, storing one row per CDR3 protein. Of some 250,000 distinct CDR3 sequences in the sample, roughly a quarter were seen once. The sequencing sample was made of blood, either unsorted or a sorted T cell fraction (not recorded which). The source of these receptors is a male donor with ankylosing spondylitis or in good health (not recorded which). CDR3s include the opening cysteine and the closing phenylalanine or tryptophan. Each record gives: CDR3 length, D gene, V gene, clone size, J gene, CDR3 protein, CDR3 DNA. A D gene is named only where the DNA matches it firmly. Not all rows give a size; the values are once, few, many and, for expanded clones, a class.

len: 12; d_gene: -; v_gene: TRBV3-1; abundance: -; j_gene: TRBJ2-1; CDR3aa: CANSQGQDEQFF; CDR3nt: TGTGCCAACAGCCAAGGACAAGATGAGCAGTTCTTC
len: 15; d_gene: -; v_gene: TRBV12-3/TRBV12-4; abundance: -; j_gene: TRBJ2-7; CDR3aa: CASNPGWGHSYEQYF; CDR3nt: TGTGCCAGCAACCCCGGCTGGGGCCACTCCTACGAGCAGTACTTC
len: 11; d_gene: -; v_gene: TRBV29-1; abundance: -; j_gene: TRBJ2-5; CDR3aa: CSVAEWETQYF; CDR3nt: TGCAGCGTTGCGGAGTGGGAGACCCAGTACTTC
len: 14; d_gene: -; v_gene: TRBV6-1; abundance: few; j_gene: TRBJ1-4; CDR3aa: CASRPEGANEKLFF; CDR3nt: TGTGCCAGCAGACCCGAGGGAGCTAATGAAAAACTGTTTTTT
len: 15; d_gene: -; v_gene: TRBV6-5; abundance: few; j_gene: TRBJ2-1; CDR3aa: CASSYSGFWVDEQFF; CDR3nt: TGTGCCAGCAGTTACTCGGGATTTTGGGTGGATGAGCAGTTCTTC
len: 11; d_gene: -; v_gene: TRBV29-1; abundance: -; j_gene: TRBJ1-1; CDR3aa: CSVGRNTEAFF; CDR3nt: TGCAGCGTCGGCCGGAACACTGAAGCTTTCTTT
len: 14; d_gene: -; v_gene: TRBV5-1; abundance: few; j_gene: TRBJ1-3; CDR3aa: CASSAGSSGNTIYF; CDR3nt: TGCGCCAGCAGCGCAGGGAGCTCTGGAAACACCATATATTTT
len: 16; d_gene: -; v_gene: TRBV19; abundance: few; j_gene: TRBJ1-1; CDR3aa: CASRPGTPHRVAEAFF; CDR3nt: TGTGCCAGTAGACCCGGGACTCCTCACCGGGTCGCTGAAGCTTTCTTT
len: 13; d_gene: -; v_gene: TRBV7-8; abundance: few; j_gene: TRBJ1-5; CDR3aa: CASSLGGHQPQHF; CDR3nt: TGTGCCAGCAGCTTAGGCGGCCATCAGCCCCAGCATTTT
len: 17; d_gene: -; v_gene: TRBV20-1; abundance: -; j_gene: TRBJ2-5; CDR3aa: CSARDLRGWGRGETQYF; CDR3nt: TGCAGTGCTAGAGATCTCCGAGGGTGGGGGCGCGGAGAGACCCAGTACTTC
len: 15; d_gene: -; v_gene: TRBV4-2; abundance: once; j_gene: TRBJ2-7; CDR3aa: CASSPYSALLSEQYF; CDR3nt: TGTGCCAGCAGCCCCTACAGCGCCCTCCTATCCGAGCAGTACTTC
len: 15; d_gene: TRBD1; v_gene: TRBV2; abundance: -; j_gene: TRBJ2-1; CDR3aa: CASSEMGTGYNEQFF; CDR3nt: TGTGCCAGCAGTGAAATGGGGACAGGGTACAATGAGCAGTTCTTC
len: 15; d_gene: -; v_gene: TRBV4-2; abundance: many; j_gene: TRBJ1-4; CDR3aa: CASSQGGRPNEKLFF; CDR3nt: TGTGCCAGCAGCCAAGGGGGCCGCCCTAATGAAAAACTGTTTTTT
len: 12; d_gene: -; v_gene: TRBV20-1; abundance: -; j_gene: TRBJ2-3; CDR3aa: CSARARGGTQYF; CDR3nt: TGCAGTGCTAGAGCCAGGGGGGGAACGCAGTATTTT
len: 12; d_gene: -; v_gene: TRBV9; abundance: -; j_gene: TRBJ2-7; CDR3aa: CASRCAVHEQYF; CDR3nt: TGTGCCAGCAGGTGCGCAGTCCACGAGCAGTACTTC
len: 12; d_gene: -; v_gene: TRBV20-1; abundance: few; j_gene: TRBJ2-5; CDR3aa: CSAIQKQETQYF; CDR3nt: TGCAGTGCTATCCAAAAACAAGAGACCCAGTACTTC
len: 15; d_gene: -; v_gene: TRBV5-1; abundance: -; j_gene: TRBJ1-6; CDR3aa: CASSLAGSEESPLHF; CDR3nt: TGCGCCAGCAGCTTGGCAGGGAGTGAAGAATCACCCCTCCACTTT
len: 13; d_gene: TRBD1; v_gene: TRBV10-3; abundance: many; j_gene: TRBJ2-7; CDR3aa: CAIRGDSSYEQYF; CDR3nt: TGTGCCATCAGAGGGGACAGCTCCTACGAGCAGTACTTC
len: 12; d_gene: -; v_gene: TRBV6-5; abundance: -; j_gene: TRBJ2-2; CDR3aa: CASSRATGELFF; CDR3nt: TGTGCCAGCAGTCGGGCGACCGGGGAGCTGTTTTTT
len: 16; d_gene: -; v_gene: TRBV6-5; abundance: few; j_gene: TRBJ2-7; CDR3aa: CASSYTVGSGGYEQYF; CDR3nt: TGTGCCAGCAGTTACACGGTCGGGAGTGGGGGGTACGAGCAGTACTTC
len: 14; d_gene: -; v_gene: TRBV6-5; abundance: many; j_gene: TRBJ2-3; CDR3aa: CASSSHPAEDTQYF; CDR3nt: TGTGCCAGCAGTTCTCACCCCGCCGAGGATACGCAGTATTTT
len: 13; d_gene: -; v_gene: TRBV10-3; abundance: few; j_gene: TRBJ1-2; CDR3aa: CAISDLGDYGYTF; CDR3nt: TGTGCCATCAGTGACCTGGGTGACTATGGCTACACCTTC
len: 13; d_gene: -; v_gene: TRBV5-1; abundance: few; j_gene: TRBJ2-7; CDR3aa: CASSLKGFNEQYF; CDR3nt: TGCGCCAGCAGCTTGAAGGGTTTCAACGAGCAGTACTTC
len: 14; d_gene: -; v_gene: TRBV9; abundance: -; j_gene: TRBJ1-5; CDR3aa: CASSASGVNQPQHF; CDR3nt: TGTGCCAGCAGCGCGTCCGGGGTCAATCAGCCCCAGCATTTT
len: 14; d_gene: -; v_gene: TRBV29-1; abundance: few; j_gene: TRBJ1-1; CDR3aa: CSGKSGTTSTEAFF; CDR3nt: TGCAGCGGCAAATCCGGGACAACTTCCACTGAAGCTTTCTTT
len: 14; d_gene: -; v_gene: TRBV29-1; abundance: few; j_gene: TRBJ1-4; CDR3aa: CSVGVSQTGEKLFF; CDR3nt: TGCAGCGTTGGGGTGAGCCAAACGGGGGAAAAACTGTTTTTT
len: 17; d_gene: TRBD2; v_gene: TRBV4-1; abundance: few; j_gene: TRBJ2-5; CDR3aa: CASSRQPLAGVQETQYF; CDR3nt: TGCGCCAGCAGCCGGCAGCCGCTAGCGGGGGTCCAAGAGACCCAGTACTTC
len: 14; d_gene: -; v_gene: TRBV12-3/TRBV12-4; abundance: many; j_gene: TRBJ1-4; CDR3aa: CASSWTVTNEKLFF; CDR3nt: TGTGCCAGCAGCTGGACGGTTACTAATGAAAAACTGTTTTTT
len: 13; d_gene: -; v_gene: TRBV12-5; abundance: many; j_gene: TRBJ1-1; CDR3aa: CASGPSGGTEAFF; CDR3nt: TGTGCTAGTGGCCCCTCTGGTGGGACTGAAGCTTTCTTT
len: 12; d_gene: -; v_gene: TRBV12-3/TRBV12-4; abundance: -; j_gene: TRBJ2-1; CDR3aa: CASSLWPAEQFF; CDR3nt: TGTGCCAGCAGTTTATGGCCCGCTGAGCAGTTCTTC
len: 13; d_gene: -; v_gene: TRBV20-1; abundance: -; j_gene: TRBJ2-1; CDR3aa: CSARPPSRGEQFF; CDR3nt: TGCAGTGCTAGACCGCCTAGCAGGGGTGAGCAGTTCTTC
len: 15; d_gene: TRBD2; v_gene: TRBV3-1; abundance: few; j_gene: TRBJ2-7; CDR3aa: CASGLAGGSSYEQYF; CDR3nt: TGTGCCAGCGGACTAGCGGGGGGAAGCTCCTACGAGCAGTACTTC
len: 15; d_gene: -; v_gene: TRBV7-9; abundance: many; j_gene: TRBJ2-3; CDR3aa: CASSLGQGRTDTQYF; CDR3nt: TGTGCCAGCAGCTTAGGGCAGGGTCGTACAGATACGCAGTATTTT
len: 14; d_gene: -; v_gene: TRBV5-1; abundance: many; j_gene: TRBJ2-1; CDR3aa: CASSFGGSYNEQFF; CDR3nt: TGCGCCAGCAGCTTCGGGGGCTCCTACAATGAGCAGTTCTTC
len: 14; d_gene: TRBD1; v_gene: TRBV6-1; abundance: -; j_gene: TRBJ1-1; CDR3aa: CASSESWTGVEAFF; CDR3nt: TGTGCCAGCAGTGAATCGTGGACAGGGGTGGAAGCTTTCTTT
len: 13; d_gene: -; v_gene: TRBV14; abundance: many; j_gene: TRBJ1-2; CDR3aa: CASSQGLNYGYTF; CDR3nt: TGTGCCAGCAGCCAAGGACTAAACTATGGCTACACCTTC
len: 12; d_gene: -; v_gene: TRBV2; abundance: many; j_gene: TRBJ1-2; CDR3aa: CASRGAAYGYTF; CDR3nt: TGTGCCAGCAGGGGGGCGGCGTATGGCTACACCTTC
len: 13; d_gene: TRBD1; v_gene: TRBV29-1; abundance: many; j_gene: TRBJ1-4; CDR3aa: CSVLQGGAEKLFF; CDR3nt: TGCAGCGTTCTACAGGGGGGCGCCGAAAAACTGTTTTTT
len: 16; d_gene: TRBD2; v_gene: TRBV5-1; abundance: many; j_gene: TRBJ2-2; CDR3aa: CASRNPRLAESGELFF; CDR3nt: TGCGCCAGCCGCAACCCAAGACTAGCCGAATCTGGGGAGCTGTTTTTT
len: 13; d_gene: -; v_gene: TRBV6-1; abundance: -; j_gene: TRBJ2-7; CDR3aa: CASSRTHCYEQYF; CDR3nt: TGTGCCAGCAGTCGGACCCACTGCTACGAGCAGTACTTC
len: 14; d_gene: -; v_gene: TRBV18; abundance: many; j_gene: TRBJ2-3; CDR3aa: CASSPKGATDTQYF; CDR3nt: TGTGCCAGCTCACCGAAAGGGGCCACAGATACGCAGTATTTT
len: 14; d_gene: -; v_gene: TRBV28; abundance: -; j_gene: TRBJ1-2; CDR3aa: CASSLGQGRGGYTF; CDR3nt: TGTGCCAGCAGTTTAGGGCAGGGCAGAGGAGGCTACACCTTC
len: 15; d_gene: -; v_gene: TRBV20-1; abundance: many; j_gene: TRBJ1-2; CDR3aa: CSSQSRALSSYGYTF; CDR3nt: TGCAGTTCCCAGTCGCGAGCTCTGTCGAGCTATGGCTACACCTTC
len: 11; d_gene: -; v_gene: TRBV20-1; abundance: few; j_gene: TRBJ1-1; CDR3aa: CSARLNTEAFF; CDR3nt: TGCAGTGCCCGACTGAACACTGAAGCTTTCTTT
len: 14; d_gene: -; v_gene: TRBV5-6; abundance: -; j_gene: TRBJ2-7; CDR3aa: CASSPDAGSYEQYF; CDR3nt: TGTGCCAGCAGCCCGGACGCAGGCTCCTACGAGCAGTACTTC
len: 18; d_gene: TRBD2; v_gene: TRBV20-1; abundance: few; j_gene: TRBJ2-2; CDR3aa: CSARGTSGRPTYTGELFF; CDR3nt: TGCAGTGCTCGCGGGACTAGCGGAAGACCGACCTACACCGGGGAGCTGTTTTTT
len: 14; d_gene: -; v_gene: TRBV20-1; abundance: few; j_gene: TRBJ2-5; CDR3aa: CSAPQAGSAETQYF; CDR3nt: TGCAGTGCTCCCCAGGCGGGGAGCGCGGAGACCCAGTACTTC
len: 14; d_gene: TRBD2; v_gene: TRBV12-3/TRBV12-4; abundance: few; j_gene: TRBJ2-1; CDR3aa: CASYEAGGLDEQFF; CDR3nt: TGTGCCAGCTACGAGGCGGGGGGGCTGGATGAGCAGTTCTTC
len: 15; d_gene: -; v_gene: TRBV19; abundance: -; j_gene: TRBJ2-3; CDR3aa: CASSLERASTDTQYF; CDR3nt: TGTGCCAGTAGTCTCGAGCGGGCTAGCACAGATACGCAGTATTTT
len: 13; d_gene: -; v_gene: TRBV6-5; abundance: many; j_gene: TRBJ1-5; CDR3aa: CASSWALNQPQHF; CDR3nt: TGTGCCAGCAGTTGGGCCCTCAATCAGCCCCAGCATTTT